This T cell receptor beta chain was recorded in a study of cytomegalovirus exposure and HLA in healthy donors. Study-level background: In terms of ancestry, the Caucasian-associated cluster contained 75% to 90% of the roughly 360 genotyped donors.

General study points: Later on, an analysis tied 15,000 to 20,000 TCR beta sequences to HLA alleles at 0.05 false discovery rate. Three CMV-associated chains were confirmed in vitro to be specific for CMV antigens.

This CDR3 is built from 13 residues. Trimming took 0 bases from V and 7 from J, leaving 6 bases between them. CDR1 SNHLY and CDR2 FYNNEI come from the germline V gene. This clone was observed a handful of times. Antigen: not known. PCR primers comprised 60 Vbeta and 13 Jbeta primers. Data came from immunoSEQ multiplex PCR; TCRdb stores just in-frame clones and leaves some out. Altogether 90,000 to 120,000 clones are present, around three quarters being singletons, with the ten largest covering 4%. Sequenced input: PBMCs. This sequence originates from a woman aged 45-60 years in good health and CMV-seropositive. V and J are TRBV2 and TRBJ1-4, with D unresolved. The CDR3 loop is CASSEALGEKLFF. The CDR3 region has the DNA TGTGCCAGCAGTGAAGCGCTAGGTGAAAAACTGTTTTTT.